This T cell receptor (beta chain) was captured by sequencing in a study of Tregs in tolerant kidney transplant recipients. There are 12 residues in the CDR3. CDR1 MNHEY and CDR2 SVGAGI come from the germline V gene. Trimming took off 2 bases at V and 8 bases at J, with 9 bases between the two ends. Profiled with immunoSEQ multiplex PCR; TCRdb holds only in-frame clones, not every one. The table has around 16,000 clones, approximately 60% seen once; the top ten hold approximately 3%. About this clone itself: The antigen remains unidentified.

This receptor was identified in a human donor in good health. The sample was Tregs from blood cultured with allogeneic cells. The chain has TRBV6-5 and TRBJ1-1, with a weak D call TRBD1 (6 bases). DNA for the CDR3: TGTGCCAGCAGTTACGGACAGCCAGAAGCTTTCTTT. Translating gives CASSYGQPEAFF.